These T cell receptor beta chains were read from a single sample in a study of blood T cell repertoires in COVID-19. The table came from immunoSEQ multiplex PCR; TCRdb's copy has only in-frame clones and leaves some out. Among approximately 120,000 clones listed, roughly 72% were seen once. Material for sequencing was peripheral blood. The receptor set was obtained from an elderly man with COVID-19, enrolled during active disease. Each CDR3 is given with its conserved first and last residue. D genes are given only for firm matches. Size is omitted from some rows. Given values are once, few, many or a class for expanded clones.

D gene | J gene | clone size | V gene | CDR3 protein | CDR3 DNA
. | TRBJ1-3 | . | TRBV6-6 | CASSSGEGTIYF | TGTGCCAGCAGTTCGGGGGAAGGCACCATATATTTT
. | TRBJ2-3 | . | TRBV9 | CASSVPGLDGTDTQYF | TGTGCCAGCAGCGTCCCAGGGCTGGACGGCACAGATACGCAGTATTTT
. | TRBJ2-5 | few | TRBV30 | CAWSLGHSQETQYF | TGTGCCTGGAGTCTGGGACACTCTCAAGAGACCCAGTACTTC
TRBD1 | TRBJ1-4 | once | TRBV5-1 | CASSLGTGRAPGEKLFF | TGCGCCAGCAGCTTAGGGACAGGGAGAGCCCCAGGAGAAAAACTGTTTTTT
. | TRBJ1-1 | . | TRBV2 | CASSEQGTKNTEAFF | TGTGCCAGCAGTGAACAGGGGACCAAGAACACTGAAGCTTTCTTT
TRBD1 | TRBJ2-5 | . | TRBV15 | CATSREQGFQETQYF | TGTGCCACCAGCAGGGAACAGGGGTTTCAAGAGACCCAGTACTTC
. | TRBJ2-5 | . | TRBV6-5 | CASSSPQGAETQYF | TGTGCCAGCAGTTCACCGCAGGGCGCGGAGACCCAGTACTTC
TRBD2 | TRBJ2-1 | few | TRBV9 | CASSARQGLADYNEQFF | TGTGCCAGCAGCGCTCGACAGGGACTAGCGGACTACAATGAGCAGTTCTTC
. | TRBJ1-1 | few | TRBV11-2 | CASTLGTTNTEAFF | TGTGCCAGCACCTTAGGGACTACCAACACTGAAGCTTTCTTT
. | TRBJ2-1 | . | TRBV28 | CASSTLGGRGLGEQFF | TGTGCCAGCAGTACCCTAGGAGGCAGGGGCCTTGGTGAGCAGTTCTTC
TRBD2 | TRBJ2-1 | . | TRBV4-3 | CASSQELAGWPFEQFF | TGCGCCAGCAGCCAAGAACTAGCGGGCTGGCCCTTTGAGCAGTTCTTC
. | TRBJ1-2 | . | TRBV9 | CASSVSRNYGYTF | TGTGCCAGCAGCGTATCCAGGAACTATGGCTACACCTTC
. | TRBJ2-1 | few | TRBV5-4 | CASSLEGLYNEQFF | TGTGCCAGCAGCTTGGAAGGACTATACAATGAGCAGTTCTTC
TRBD1 | TRBJ1-5 | . | TRBV4-1 | CASSQRTGDVQPQHF | TGCGCCAGCAGCCAACGGACAGGGGACGTTCAGCCCCAGCATTTT
. | TRBJ1-2 | . | TRBV7-9 | CASSLDRASYTF | TGTGCCAGCAGCTTAGACAGGGCAAGCTACACCTTC
TRBD2 | TRBJ2-7 | . | TRBV4-2 | CASSQDPPGTSGSYEQYF | TGTGCCAGCAGCCAAGATCCTCCCGGGACTAGCGGGAGCTACGAGCAGTACTTC
TRBD2 | TRBJ2-7 | . | TRBV28 | CASRSTGLAVHPGRYEQYF | TGTGCCAGCAGATCAACGGGACTAGCGGTCCACCCGGGGCGCTACGAGCAGTACTTC
TRBD2 | TRBJ2-7 | few | TRBV4-3 | CASSQDGRVGLADEQYF | TGCGCCAGCAGCCAAGATGGGCGTGTCGGACTAGCTGACGAGCAGTACTTC
TRBD1 | TRBJ1-1 | . | TRBV6-5 | CASSYSGQTMNTEAFF | TGTGCCAGCAGTTACTCGGGACAGACTATGAACACTGAAGCTTTCTTT
TRBD1 | TRBJ2-2 | once | TRBV18 | CASSPVQGAGGELFF | TGTGCCAGCTCACCGGTCCAGGGGGCAGGCGGGGAGCTGTTTTTT
TRBD2 | TRBJ2-7 | . | TRBV18 | CASSKTGTSGISEQYF | TGTGCCAGCTCAAAAACCGGGACTAGCGGGATCTCCGAGCAGTACTTC
. | TRBJ2-7 | few | TRBV5-1 | CATSLMPGSYEQYF | TGCGCCACCTCACTTATGCCTGGCTCCTACGAGCAGTACTTC
TRBD2 | TRBJ2-2 | . | TRBV28 | CASSSGPGRDTGELFF | TGTGCCAGCAGTTCAGGGCCAGGGAGGGACACCGGGGAGCTGTTTTTT
TRBD2 | TRBJ2-7 | . | TRBV3-1/TRBV3-2 | CASSPSGRPNEQYF | TGTGCCAGCAGCCCTAGCGGGAGGCCAAACGAGCAGTACTTC
. | TRBJ2-3 | once | TRBV18 | CASSPTPGADTQYF | TGTGCCAGCTCACCCACCCCCGGGGCAGATACGCAGTATTTT
TRBD2 | TRBJ2-1 | . | TRBV5-1 | CASRLADYNEQFF | TGCGCCAGCAGACTAGCGGACTACAATGAGCAGTTCTTC
TRBD1 | TRBJ1-1 | few | TRBV28 | CASSFGDRGGTEAFF | TGTGCCAGCAGTTTTGGGGACAGGGGCGGCACTGAAGCTTTCTTT
. | TRBJ2-2 | . | TRBV7-9 | CASNPGGRDTGELFF | TGTGCCAGCAACCCTGGGGGCCGCGACACCGGGGAGCTGTTTTTT
TRBD1 | TRBJ2-2 | . | TRBV5-4 | CASSSGTGYPTGELFF | TGTGCCAGCAGTTCCGGGACAGGGTACCCCACCGGGGAGCTGTTTTTT
. | TRBJ1-4 | . | TRBV18 | CASSDGLRGEKLFF | TGTGCCAGCTCCGACGGACTTAGGGGGGAAAAACTGTTTTTT
. | TRBJ2-4 | . | TRBV12-3/TRBV12-4 | CVAGANNIQYF | TGTGTAGCTGGGGCTAACAACATTCAGTACTTC
TRBD2 | TRBJ2-3 | . | TRBV4-1 | CASSPWTSGSSTDTQYF | TGCGCCAGCAGCCCCTGGACTAGCGGGAGCAGCACAGATACGCAGTATTTT
TRBD2 | TRBJ2-7 | . | TRBV29-1 | CSATGLAVYEQYF | TGCAGCGCTACAGGACTAGCGGTCTACGAGCAGTACTTC
. | TRBJ1-1 | . | TRBV3-1/TRBV3-2 | CASSLLGVGSTEAFF | TGTGCCAGCAGCCTCCTCGGGGTAGGGAGCACTGAAGCTTTCTTT
TRBD1 | TRBJ2-7 | once | TRBV7-2 | CASSSGTGGYEQYF | TGTGCCAGCAGCTCAGGGACAGGAGGTTACGAGCAGTACTTC
. | TRBJ1-5 | once | TRBV28 | CASSLGHAYSNQPQHF | TGTGCCAGCAGCCTGGGACACGCGTATAGCAATCAGCCCCAGCATTTT
. | TRBJ1-6 | . | TRBV7-9 | CASSLTQGDSPLHF | TGTGCCAGCAGCTTGACACAGGGAGACTCACCCCTCCACTTT
. | TRBJ2-7 | many | TRBV5-1 | CASSLTGSEQYF | TGCGCCAGCAGCTTGACAGGGAGTGAGCAGTACTTC
. | TRBJ1-2 | . | TRBV6-5 | CASSYSTDYGYTF | TGTGCCAGCAGTTACTCGACAGACTATGGCTACACCTTC
TRBD2 | TRBJ2-2 | . | TRBV6-2/TRBV6-3 | CASSYGLAGGIGELFF | TGTGCCAGCAGTTACGGACTAGCGGGAGGCATCGGGGAGCTGTTTTTT
TRBD1 | TRBJ2-7 | . | TRBV28 | CASSLWDRGSREQYF | TGTGCCAGCAGTTTGTGGGACAGGGGATCCCGAGAGCAGTACTTC
TRBD2 | TRBJ2-5 | . | TRBV2 | CASRRTSRETQYF | TGTGCCAGCAGGAGGACTAGCAGGGAGACCCAGTACTTC
. | TRBJ1-5 | many | TRBV3-1/TRBV3-2 | CASSDGGINQPQHF | TGTGCCAGCAGCGACGGCGGGATAAATCAGCCCCAGCATTTT
TRBD2 | TRBJ2-2 | once | TRBV7-2 | CASSLRTSGLGGTGELFF | TGTGCCAGCAGCTTAAGGACTAGCGGACTAGGTGGGACCGGGGAGCTGTTTTTT
TRBD2 | TRBJ2-1 | . | TRBV28 | CASLPSPGGSNNEQFF | TGTGCCAGCCTCCCCTCGCCTGGCGGGAGTAACAATGAGCAGTTCTTC
TRBD1 | TRBJ1-4 | . | TRBV28 | CASSSTGAAGEKLFF | TGTGCCAGCAGTTCTACAGGGGCCGCGGGTGAAAAACTGTTTTTT
. | TRBJ2-7 | . | TRBV2 | CASSEALRYEQYF | TGTGCCAGCAGTGAAGCCCTACGCTACGAGCAGTACTTC
TRBD2 | TRBJ2-7 | once | TRBV7-6 | CASSPTGGRYEQYF | TGTGCCAGCAGCCCGACGGGAGGGCGTTACGAGCAGTACTTC
. | TRBJ2-7 | few | TRBV30 | CAWSVPGGSSYEQYF | TGTGCCTGGAGTGTACCAGGGGGGAGCTCCTACGAGCAGTACTTC
TRBD1 | TRBJ1-2 | few | TRBV30 | CASEGAGYGYTF | TGTGCCTCGGAGGGGGCGGGCTATGGCTACACCTTC
TRBD2 | TRBJ2-3 | few | TRBV28 | CASSSGLAVTDTQYF | TGTGCCAGCAGTTCTGGACTAGCGGTAACAGATACGCAGTATTTT
. | TRBJ2-1 | . | TRBV7-2 | CASSLETVYNEQFF | TGTGCCAGCAGCTTAGAGACAGTCTACAATGAGCAGTTCTTC